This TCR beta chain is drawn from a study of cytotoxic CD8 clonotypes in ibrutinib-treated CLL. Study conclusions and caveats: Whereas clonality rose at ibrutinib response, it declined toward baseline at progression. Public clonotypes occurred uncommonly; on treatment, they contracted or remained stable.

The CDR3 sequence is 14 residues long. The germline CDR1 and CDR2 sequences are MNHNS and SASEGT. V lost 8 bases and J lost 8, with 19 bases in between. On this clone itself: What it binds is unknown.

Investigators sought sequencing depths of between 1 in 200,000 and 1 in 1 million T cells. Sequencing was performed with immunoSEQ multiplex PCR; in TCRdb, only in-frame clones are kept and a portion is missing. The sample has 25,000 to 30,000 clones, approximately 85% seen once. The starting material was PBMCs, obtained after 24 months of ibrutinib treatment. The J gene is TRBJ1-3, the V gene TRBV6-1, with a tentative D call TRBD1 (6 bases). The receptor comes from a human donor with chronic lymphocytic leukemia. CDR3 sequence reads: CASHNRVLVHTIYF. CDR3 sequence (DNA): TGTGCCAGCCATAACAGGGTGTTGGTACACACCATATATTTT.